Listed here is a single TCR beta chain. Antigen: not known. For the second PCR, which ran for 7 to 11 cycles, a sample-barcoded 5' primer and a J-beta primer mix were used. Every individual sample yielded 2.5 million or more paired-end reads (each containing CDR3). TCRdb re-analysed the 5' RACE reads in MiXCR, keeping a single row per CDR3 protein. This sample has roughly 900,000 distinct CDR3 sequences, with around 26% found just once. The data stem from a study of blood T cells in healthy people across ages. Looking at the study overall: Template switching captured about one barcoded beta molecule per two T cells. Study-wide results and caveats: Changes seen in expanded clonotypes were possibly confounded by donor CMV status left unknown.

V was pared by 0 bases and J by 0 bases, with 9 bases between. CDR1 is DFQATT, CDR2 SNEGSKA, per germline (reference sequence). CDR3 size: 14 residues. The sequencing sample was made of blood. This clonotype was obtained from a woman of 80 years or more in good health. This chain joins TRBV20-1 and TRBJ2-7; a weak D match, TRBD2 (6 bases). This CDR3 is CSARDPGSSYEQYF. The CDR3 bases are TGCAGTGCTAGAGATCCCGGGAGCTCCTACGAGCAGTACTTC.